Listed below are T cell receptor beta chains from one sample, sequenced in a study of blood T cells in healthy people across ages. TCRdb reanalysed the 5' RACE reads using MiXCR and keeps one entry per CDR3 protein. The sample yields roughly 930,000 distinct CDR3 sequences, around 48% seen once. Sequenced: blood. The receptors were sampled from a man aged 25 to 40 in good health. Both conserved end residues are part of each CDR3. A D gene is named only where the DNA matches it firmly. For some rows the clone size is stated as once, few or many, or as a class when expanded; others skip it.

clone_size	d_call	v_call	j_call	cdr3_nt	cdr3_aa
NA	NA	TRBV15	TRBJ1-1	TGTGCCACCAGCAGAGTGTCTCAGGGGCTGACTGAAGCTTTCTTT	CATSRVSQGLTEAFF
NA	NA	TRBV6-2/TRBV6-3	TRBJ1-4	TGTGCCAGCAGTTACGTCGGACATGGGGAAAAACTGTTTTTT	CASSYVGHGEKLFF
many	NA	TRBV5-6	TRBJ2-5	TGTGCCAGCAGCATACCGGCGCGGGGTTCGCCCCAGTACTTC	CASSIPARGSPQYF
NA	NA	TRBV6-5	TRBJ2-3	TGTGCCAGCAGTCCCGCGGGACGGGGGAGCACAGATACGCAGTATTTT	CASSPAGRGSTDTQYF
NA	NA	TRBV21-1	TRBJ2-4	TGTGCCAGCAGCAAAGAAGAGACAGGACTAGCCAAAAACATTCAGTACTTC	CASSKEETGLAKNIQYF
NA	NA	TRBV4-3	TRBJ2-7	TGCGCCAGCAGCCAAGATCTGTCCAGTGGGTCCTACGAGCAGTACTTC	CASSQDLSSGSYEQYF
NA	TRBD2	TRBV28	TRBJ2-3	TGTGCCAGCAGTACCGGGACTAGCGGGCCCCCTAGCACAGATACGCAGTATTTT	CASSTGTSGPPSTDTQYF
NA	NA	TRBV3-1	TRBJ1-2	TGTGCCAGCAGCCAAGGTGACCTTTCCTACACCTTC	CASSQGDLSYTF
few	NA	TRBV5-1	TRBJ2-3	TGCGCCAGCACCGACAGGTTAGATACGCAGTATTTT	CASTDRLDTQYF
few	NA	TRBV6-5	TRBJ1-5	TGTGCCAGCAGTCCGCGTGAGATTCAGCCCCAGCATTTT	CASSPREIQPQHF
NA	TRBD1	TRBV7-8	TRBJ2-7	TGTGCCAGCAGCGTCGTGGACAGGCCCGAGCAGTACTTC	CASSVVDRPEQYF
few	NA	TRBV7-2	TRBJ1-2	TGTGCCGAATCCCGGAGTAACTATGGCTACACCTTC	CAESRSNYGYTF
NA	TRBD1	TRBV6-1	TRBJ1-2	TGTGCCAGCAGTGAATTGGGCAGGGGGTATGCTGGCTACACCTTC	CASSELGRGYAGYTF
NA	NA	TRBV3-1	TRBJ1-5	TGTGCCAGCAGCTCCGGCGGGGGGCCCAATCAGCCCCAGCATTTT	CASSSGGGPNQPQHF
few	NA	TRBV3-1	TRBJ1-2	TGTGCCAGCAGCCAAGGGGGAAGATACAGCTATGGCTACACCTTC	CASSQGGRYSYGYTF
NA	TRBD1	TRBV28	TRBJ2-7	TGTGCCACCGAAAGACAGGGCTCCTACGAGCAGTACTTC	CATERQGSYEQYF
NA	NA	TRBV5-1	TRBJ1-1	TGCGCCAGCAGCTGGGACAAAATGAACACTGAAGCTTTCTTT	CASSWDKMNTEAFF
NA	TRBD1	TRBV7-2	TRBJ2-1	TGTGCCAGCGTCTGGACAGGGGGCTCCTACAATGAGCAGTTCTTC	CASVWTGGSYNEQFF
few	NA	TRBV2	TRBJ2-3	TGTGCCAGCAATAAAGGTGTTGTACAGGGCACAGATACGCAGTATTTT	CASNKGVVQGTDTQYF
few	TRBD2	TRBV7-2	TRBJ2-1	TGTGCCAGCAGCTTAGGGGGGCGGGGGGCCAGAAATGAGCAGTTCTTC	CASSLGGRGARNEQFF
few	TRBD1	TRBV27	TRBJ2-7	TGTGCCAGCAGGACCGGGACAGGGGTGCTCGAGCAGTACTTC	CASRTGTGVLEQYF
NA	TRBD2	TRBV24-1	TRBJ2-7	TGTGCCACCAGTGAATCGGGAGGGCCGTACGAGCAGTACTTC	CATSESGGPYEQYF
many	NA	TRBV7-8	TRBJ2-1	TGTGCCAGCAGCTCCGGAGGGGGACCCTACAATGAGCAGTTCTTC	CASSSGGGPYNEQFF
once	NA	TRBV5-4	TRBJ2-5	TGTGCCAGCAGCTTGGAGGGGGTACGACAGGCAGAGACCCAGTACTTC	CASSLEGVRQAETQYF
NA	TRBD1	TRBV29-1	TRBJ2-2	TGCAGCGTGGCAAACAGGGGGTTAAACACCGGGGAGCTGTTTTTT	CSVANRGLNTGELFF
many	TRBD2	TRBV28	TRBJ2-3	TGTGCCAGCACCTCGGGGGGTGGGAGCACAGATACGCAGTATTTT	CASTSGGGSTDTQYF
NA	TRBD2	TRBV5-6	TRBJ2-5	TGTGCCAGCAGCCTCGCTAGCGGTTACCAAGAGACCCAGTACTTC	CASSLASGYQETQYF
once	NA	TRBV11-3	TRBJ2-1	TGTGCCAGCGTTTGCCCCAAAGGGGGGTACAATGAGCAGTTCTTC	CASVCPKGGYNEQFF
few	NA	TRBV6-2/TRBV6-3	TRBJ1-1	TGTGCCAGCAGTTACTCGTTGAACAGGAACACTGAAGCTTTCTTT	CASSYSLNRNTEAFF
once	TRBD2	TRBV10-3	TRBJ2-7	TGTGCCATCAGTGGCGGGGGTGGCGGCTCCTACAATGAGCAGTACTTC	CAISGGGGGSYNEQYF
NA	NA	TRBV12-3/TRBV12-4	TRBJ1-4	TGTGCCAGCAGTTCCTACAGAGGACCCAATGAGAAACTGTTTTTT	CASSSYRGPNEKLFF
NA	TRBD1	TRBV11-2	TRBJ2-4	TGTGCCAGCAGCTTAGAGGCCGGGACAGGAAACATTCAGTACTTC	CASSLEAGTGNIQYF
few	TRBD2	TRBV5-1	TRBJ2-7	TGCGCCAGCAGCTCGCGAACCACACGATTTACATCGGGACTAGCTTTCAACGAGCAGTACTTC	CASSSRTTRFTSGLAFNEQYF
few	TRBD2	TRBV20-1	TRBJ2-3	TGCAGTGCTAGTGGACTAGCGGGGACCACAGATACGCAGTATTTT	CSASGLAGTTDTQYF
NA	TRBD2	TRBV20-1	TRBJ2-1	TGCAGTGCTAGGGGGCAGCGGGGGGGTGACAATGAGCAGTTCTTC	CSARGQRGGDNEQFF
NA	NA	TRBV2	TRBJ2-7	TGTGCCAGCAGTGAAACCCCGGATTTAACCTACGAGCAGTACTTC	CASSETPDLTYEQYF
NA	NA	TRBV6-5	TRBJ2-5	TGTGCCAGCAGACCTTTGGCGGGGGCAGAAGAGACCCAGTACTTC	CASRPLAGAEETQYF
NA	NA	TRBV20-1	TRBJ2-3	TGCAGTGCTCATCTTGGGGACACAGATACGCAGTATTTT	CSAHLGDTDTQYF
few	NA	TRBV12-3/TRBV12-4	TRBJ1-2	TGTGCCAGCAGTTTAGAAGTTATGTATGGCTACACCTTC	CASSLEVMYGYTF
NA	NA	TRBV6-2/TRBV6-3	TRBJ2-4	TGTGCCAGCAGGGCAGGGCGCGGAGAGCAGTACTTC	CASRAGRGEQYF
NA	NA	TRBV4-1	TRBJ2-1	TGCGCCAGCAGCCACGACAGGGCGGGGATCAATGAGCAGTTCTTC	CASSHDRAGINEQFF
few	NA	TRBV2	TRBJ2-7	TGTGCCAGCAGTGAACAGGGCCTCTTCTACGAGCAGTACTTC	CASSEQGLFYEQYF
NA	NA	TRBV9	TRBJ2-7	TGTGCCAGCAGCCGTCAGGGCAATAACCCTTCCGAGCAGTACTTC	CASSRQGNNPSEQYF
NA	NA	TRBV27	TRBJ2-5	TGTGCCAGCAGTTTATCGACAAGGGGAAAAAGGTTTGAGAAGCAGTACTTC	CASSLSTRGKRFEKQYF
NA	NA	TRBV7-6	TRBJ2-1	TGTGCCAGCAGCCCCCTGTTAGGTGAGCAGTTCTTC	CASSPLLGEQFF
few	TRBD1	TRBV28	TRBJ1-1	TGTGCCAGCACGACAGGGGCCACTGAAGCTTTCTTT	CASTTGATEAFF
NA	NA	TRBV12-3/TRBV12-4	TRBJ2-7	TGTGCCAGCAGTCCAGGGGGGACAGTGACCTACGAGCAGTACTTC	CASSPGGTVTYEQYF
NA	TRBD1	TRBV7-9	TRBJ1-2	TGTGCCAGCAGCGTAGAGGACAGGGGGCATGGCTACACCTTC	CASSVEDRGHGYTF